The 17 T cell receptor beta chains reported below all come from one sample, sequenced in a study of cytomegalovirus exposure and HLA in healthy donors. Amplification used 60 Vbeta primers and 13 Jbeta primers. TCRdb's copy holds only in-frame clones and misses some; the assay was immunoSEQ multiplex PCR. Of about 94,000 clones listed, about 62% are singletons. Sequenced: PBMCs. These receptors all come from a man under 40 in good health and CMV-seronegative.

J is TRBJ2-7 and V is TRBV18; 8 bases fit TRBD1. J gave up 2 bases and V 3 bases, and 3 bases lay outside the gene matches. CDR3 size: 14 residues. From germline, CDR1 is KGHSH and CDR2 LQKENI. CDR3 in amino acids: CASSPVTGAYEQYF. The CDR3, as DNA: TGTGCCAGCTCACCCGTGACAGGGGCCTACGAGCAGTACTTC.

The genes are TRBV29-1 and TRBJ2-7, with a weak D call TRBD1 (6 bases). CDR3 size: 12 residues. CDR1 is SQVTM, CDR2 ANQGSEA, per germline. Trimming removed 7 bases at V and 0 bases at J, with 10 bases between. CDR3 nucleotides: TGCAGCGGAGGGACAAGCTCCTACGAGCAGTACTTC. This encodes CSGGTSSYEQYF.

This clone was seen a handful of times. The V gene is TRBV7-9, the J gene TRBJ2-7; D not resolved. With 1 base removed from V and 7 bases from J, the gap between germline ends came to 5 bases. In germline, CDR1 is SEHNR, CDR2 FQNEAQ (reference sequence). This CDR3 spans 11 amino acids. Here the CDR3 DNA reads TGTGCCAGCAGCTTAGGGCCGGAGCAGTACTTC. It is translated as CASSLGPEQYF.

The CDR3 here is CASSQDPTRVEQYF. CDR3 bases: TGTGCCAGCAGCCAAGATCCGACTAGGGTCGAGCAGTACTTC. The V gene is TRBV4-2, the J gene TRBJ2-5; TRBD2 might be the D (6 bases). The end of the DNA aligns better with TRBJ2-7, so the J call may be wrong. The length of the CDR3 is 14 residues. Germline-derived CDR1 and CDR2 are LGHNA and YNFKEQ.

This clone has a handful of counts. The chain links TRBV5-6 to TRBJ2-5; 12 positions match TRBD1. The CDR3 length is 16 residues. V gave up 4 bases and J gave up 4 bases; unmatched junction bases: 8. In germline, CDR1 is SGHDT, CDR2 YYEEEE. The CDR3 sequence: CASSPKPGQGAETQYF. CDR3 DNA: TGTGCCAGCAGCCCAAAACCGGGACAGGGGGCAGAGACCCAGTACTTC.

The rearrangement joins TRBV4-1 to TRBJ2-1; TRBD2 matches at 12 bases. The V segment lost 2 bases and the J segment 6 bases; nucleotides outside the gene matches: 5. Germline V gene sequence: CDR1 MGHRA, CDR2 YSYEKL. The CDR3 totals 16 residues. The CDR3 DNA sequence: TGCGCCAGCAGCCAACTAGCGGGGGGGTTGGGCAATGAGCAGTTCTTC. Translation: CASSQLAGGLGNEQFF.

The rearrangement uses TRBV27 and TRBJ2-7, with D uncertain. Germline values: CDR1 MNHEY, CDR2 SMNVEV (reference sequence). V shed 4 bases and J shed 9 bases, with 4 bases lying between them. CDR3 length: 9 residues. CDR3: CASSWRQYF. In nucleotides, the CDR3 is TGTGCCAGCAGTTGGAGGCAGTACTTC.

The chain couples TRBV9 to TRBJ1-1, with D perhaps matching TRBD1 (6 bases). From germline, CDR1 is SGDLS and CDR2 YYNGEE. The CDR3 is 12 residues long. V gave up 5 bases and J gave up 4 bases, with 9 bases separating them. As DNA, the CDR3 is TGTGCCAGCAGAGGGGGGGGCACTGAAGCTTTCTTT. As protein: CASRGGGTEAFF.

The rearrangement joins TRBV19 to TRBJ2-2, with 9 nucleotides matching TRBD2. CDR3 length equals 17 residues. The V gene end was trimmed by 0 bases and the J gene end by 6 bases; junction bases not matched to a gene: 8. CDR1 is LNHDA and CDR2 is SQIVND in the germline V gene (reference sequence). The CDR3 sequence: CASSIEGAGGPPGELFF. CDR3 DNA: TGTGCCAGTAGTATAGAAGGCGCGGGGGGGCCTCCCGGGGAGCTGTTTTTT.

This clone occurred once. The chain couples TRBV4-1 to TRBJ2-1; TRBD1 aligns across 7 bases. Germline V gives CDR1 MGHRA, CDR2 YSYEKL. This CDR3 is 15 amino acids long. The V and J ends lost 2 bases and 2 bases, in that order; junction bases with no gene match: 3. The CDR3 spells CASSQLGGAYNEQFF. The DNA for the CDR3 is TGCGCCAGCAGCCAATTAGGGGGCGCCTACAATGAGCAGTTCTTC.

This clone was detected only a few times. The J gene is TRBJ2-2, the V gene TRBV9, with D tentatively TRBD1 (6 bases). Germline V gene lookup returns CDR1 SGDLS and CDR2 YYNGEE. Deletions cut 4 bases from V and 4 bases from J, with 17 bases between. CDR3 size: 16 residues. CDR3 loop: CASSPKSGVRTGELFF. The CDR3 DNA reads TGTGCCAGCAGCCCAAAATCAGGGGTGCGCACCGGGGAGCTGTTTTTT.

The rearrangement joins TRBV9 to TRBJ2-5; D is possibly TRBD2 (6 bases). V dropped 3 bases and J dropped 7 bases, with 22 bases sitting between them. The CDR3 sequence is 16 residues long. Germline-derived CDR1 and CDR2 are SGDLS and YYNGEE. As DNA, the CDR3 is TGTGCCAGCAGCGCCCCTTGGGGGGTTTTGGACGGGACCCAGTACTTC. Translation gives CASSAPWGVLDGTQYF.

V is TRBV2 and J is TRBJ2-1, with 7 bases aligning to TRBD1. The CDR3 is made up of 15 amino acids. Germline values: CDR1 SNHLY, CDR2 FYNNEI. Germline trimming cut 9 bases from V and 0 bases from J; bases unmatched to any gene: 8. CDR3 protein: CASGKDRVSYNEQFF. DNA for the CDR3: TGTGCCAGTGGGAAAGACAGGGTCTCCTACAATGAGCAGTTCTTC.

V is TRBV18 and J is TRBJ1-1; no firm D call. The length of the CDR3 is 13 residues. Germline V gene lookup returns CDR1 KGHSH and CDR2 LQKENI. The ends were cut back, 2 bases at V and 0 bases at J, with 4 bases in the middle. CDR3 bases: TGTGCCAGCTCACCAGAGATGAACACTGAAGCTTTCTTT. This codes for CASSPEMNTEAFF.

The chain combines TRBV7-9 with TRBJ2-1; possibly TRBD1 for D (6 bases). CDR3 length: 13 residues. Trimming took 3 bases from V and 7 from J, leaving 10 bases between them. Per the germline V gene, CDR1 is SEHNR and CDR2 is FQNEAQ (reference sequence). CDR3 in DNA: TGTGCCAGCAGCTTTTTAGGACAGAATGAGCAGTTCTTC. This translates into CASSFLGQNEQFF.

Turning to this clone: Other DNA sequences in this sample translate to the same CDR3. The CDR3 reads CASSSGGNTEAFF. The CDR3 nucleotides are TGTGCCAGCAGTTCAGGGGGCAACACTGAAGCTTTCTTT. The chain has TRBV27 and TRBJ1-1; 8 bases fit TRBD1. Germline loops: CDR1 MNHEY, CDR2 SMNVEV (reference sequence). V gave up 4 bases and J gave up 2 bases; unmatched junction bases: 0. This CDR3 contains 13 residues.

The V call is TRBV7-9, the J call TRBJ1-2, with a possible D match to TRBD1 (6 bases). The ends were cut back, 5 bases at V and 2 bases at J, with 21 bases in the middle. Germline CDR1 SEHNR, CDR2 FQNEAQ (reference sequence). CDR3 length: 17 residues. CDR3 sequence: CASSQTTGPLLNYGYTF. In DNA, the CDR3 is TGTGCCAGCAGCCAGACGACAGGCCCTTTGCTCAACTATGGCTACACCTTC. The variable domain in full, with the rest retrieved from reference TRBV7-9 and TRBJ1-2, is DTGVSQNPRHKITKRGQNVTFRCDPISEHNRLYWYRQTLGQGPEFLTYFQNEAQLEKSRLLSDRFSAERPKGSFSTLEIQRTEQGDSAMYLCASSQTTGPLLNYGYTFGSGTRLTVV.